This section outlines one T cell receptor beta chain sequence together with its context. TCRdb's copy holds only in-frame clones and misses some; the assay was immunoSEQ multiplex PCR. The table lists around 30,000 clones, approximately 62% of them singletons. This sample stems from a study of cytotoxic CD8 clonotypes in ibrutinib-treated CLL. About the study: Approximately ten relapsed/refractory, some 16 treatment-naive; around 18 IGHV unmutated.

Germline CDR1 reads LNHDA; CDR2 reads SQIVND (reference sequence). The CDR3 runs to 15 residues. The V gene lost 4 bases and the J gene lost 4 bases, with 16 bases spanning the gap. TCR beta libraries used 1.5 to 2.5 micrograms of genomic DNA from cryopreserved PBMCs. The clonotype originates from a human donor with chronic lymphocytic leukemia. The sample consisted of PBMCs, taken before ibrutinib treatment. The chain carries TRBV19 and TRBJ1-2; D is ambiguous. CDR3 sequence: CASSNLLGIFYGYTF. CDR3 sequence (DNA): TGTGCCAGTAGTAATCTCCTGGGTATATTCTATGGCTACACCTTC.